This T cell receptor (beta chain) was obtained from a study of shared clonotypes between healthy human individuals. Trimming stripped 3 bases from V and 2 bases from J, with 14 bases between. This CDR3 has 15 amino acids. Germline assignment: CDR1 SGHVS and CDR2 FQNEAQ. The sorted-subset replicate PCRs were given around 200 ng DNA, which is tens of thousands of T cell genomes. Source study methods: Without quality scores, immunoSEQ junctional reads could not be filtered like full-length reads. Sequenced by immunoSEQ multiplex PCR; TCRdb stores in-frame clones only, minus some. Clone size and V and J calls were adopted from that table, with D and trimming inferred from the DNA. Of 1,100,000 or so clones listed, about four fifths are singletons. About this clone: What it recognizes is unknown.

Study-wide findings and caveats: Four donors shared 4.5% to 6.5% of their naive CD4 clonotypes.

There were only Caucasian adults among the donors, and all lived in Nashville, Tennessee. The origin of this receptor is a man in his late teens or twenties in good health. Some clones in this sample may be carry-over from other donors' samples. Sequencing input: memory CD4+ T cells from PBMCs. Stated subset: CD45RA-negative fraction. This chain uses TRBV7-8 with TRBJ2-7; the D call may be TRBD1 or TRBD2 (5 bases each). CDR3 in amino acids: CASSFGRDGTYEQYF. In nucleotides, the CDR3 is TGTGCCAGCAGCTTCGGCCGGGACGGGACCTACGAGCAGTACTTC.